A selection of T cell receptor beta chains follows, all from one sample in a study of shared clonotypes between healthy human individuals. The table came from immunoSEQ multiplex PCR; TCRdb's copy has only in-frame clones and leaves some out. The repertoire holds about half a million clones, with 81% as singletons. Sequencing input: PBMCs. These receptors all stem from a woman between 40 and 50 years old in good health. Some clones in this sample may be carry-over from other donors' samples. The CDR3 runs from the conserved cysteine through the conserved F or W. The order of the fields is V gene, D gene, clone size, J gene, CDR3 DNA, CDR3 protein. The D gene is left open where the match is weak. Size tells how often a clone was seen (once, few, many) or the class of an expanded clone, and some rows leave it out.

TRBV11-2	TRBD1	-	TRBJ1-4	TGTGCCAGCAGCCCTACCTCCGAGAGGGGGCGTGAAAAACTGTTTTTT	CASSPTSERGREKLFF
TRBV30	-	-	TRBJ1-2	TGTGCCTGGGACCCCGTTGAGGGGCCCTATGGCTACACCTTC	CAWDPVEGPYGYTF
TRBV27	-	-	TRBJ2-3	TGTGCCAGCAGTTTAACGTTTCTCGCGGGTAGCACAGATACGCAGTATTTT	CASSLTFLAGSTDTQYF
TRBV5-6	TRBD1	-	TRBJ1-5	TGTGCCAGCAGCTTCGCGAGGGGGCCCAGCAATCAGCCCCAGCATTTT	CASSFARGPSNQPQHF
TRBV7-9	-	-	TRBJ2-7	TGTGCCAGCAGTCACGGACTACGTGGTGAGGAGCAGTACTTC	CASSHGLRGEEQYF
TRBV4-1	TRBD2	-	TRBJ2-2	TGCGCCAGCAGCCAAGGTCCTAGCGGAGACCGGGAGCTGTTTTTT	CASSQGPSGDRELFF
TRBV5-8	-	-	TRBJ2-7	TGTGCCAGCAGCTTGAGTTCGCAGGCTATGTCCGACGAGCAGTACTTC	CASSLSSQAMSDEQYF
TRBV9	-	-	TRBJ2-1	TGTGCCAGCAGCCTTGACCAGAGCTCCTACAATGAGCAGTTCTTC	CASSLDQSSYNEQFF
TRBV7-7	-	-	TRBJ2-2	TGTGCTAGCAGCTTCGGAGGCTCTGGGGACGGGGAGCTGTTTTTT	CASSFGGSGDGELFF
TRBV5-1	TRBD2	-	TRBJ2-2	TGCGCCAGCAGCTTTCTCCCGGGAGGGAACACCGGGGAGCTGTTTTTT	CASSFLPGGNTGELFF
TRBV18	-	-	TRBJ1-5	TGTGCCAGCTCACGACCTAATCAGCCCCAGCATTTT	CASSRPNQPQHF
TRBV20-1	-	-	TRBJ1-4	TGCAGCTTGGTAGTCGATGAAAAACTGTTTTTT	CSLVVDEKLFF
TRBV5-1	-	-	TRBJ1-4	TGCGCCAGCAGCTATACCGCGACTGACAATGAAAAACTGTTTTTT	CASSYTATDNEKLFF
TRBV30	TRBD1	-	TRBJ1-2	TGTGCCTGGGTGGGACAGACCCATGGAAGCTACACCTTC	CAWVGQTHGSYTF
TRBV4-1	-	-	TRBJ2-7	TGCGCCAGCAGCCAAGTAGAGACCTACGAGCAGTACTTC	CASSQVETYEQYF
TRBV15	-	-	TRBJ2-7	TGTGCCACCAGCAGAGGTGGCGGGATGACGACCTACGAGCAGTACTTC	CATSRGGGMTTYEQYF
TRBV29-1	-	many	TRBJ2-1	TGCAGCGTTTGCAAGGGAACCGTTATCGATGAGCAGTTCTTC	CSVCKGTVIDEQFF
TRBV6-6	-	few	TRBJ1-2	TGTGCCAGCAGTGAGGACGGTAACTATGGCTACACCTTC	CASSEDGNYGYTF